These T cell receptor beta chains were read from a single sample in a study of regulatory T cells in long-lasting Graves disease. TCRdb reanalysed the multiplex PCR reads using MiXCR and keeps one entry per CDR3 protein. In the table there are more than 300,000 distinct CDR3 sequences, 20% to 25% of which are singletons. Material: peripheral blood mononuclear cells (PBMCs), obtained when the disease was refractory, from a patient treated with antithyroid drugs. All receptors come from a woman between 35 and 50 years old with Graves disease. Both conserved end residues are part of each CDR3. D genes are given only for firm matches. A row's size may be missing; if present it is once, few, many or a size class.

abundance,v_gene,d_gene,j_gene,CDR3nt,CDR3aa
few,TRBV20-1,TRBD2,TRBJ2-7,TGCAGTGCCAGCCCGGTGGGGGGGGACTACGAGCAGTACTTC,CSASPVGGDYEQYF
once,TRBV7-3,.,TRBJ2-5,TGTGCCAACAGCCGAAGTACACAAGAGACCCAGTACTTC,CANSRSTQETQYF
many,TRBV11-3,TRBD2,TRBJ2-5,TGTGCCAGCAGCTTAGATCTCAGACTAGCGGGAGTTGAGACCCAGTACTTC,CASSLDLRLAGVETQYF
many,TRBV28,.,TRBJ2-7,TGTGCCAGCAGTTTTGAACAGGTCGACGAGCAGTACTTC,CASSFEQVDEQYF
few,TRBV28,.,TRBJ2-7,TGTGCCAGCTCCCGACGCGGACAGAGGGAGCAGTACTTC,CASSRRGQREQYF
many,TRBV2,.,TRBJ1-5,TGTGCCAGCACCTTGGTAGGGTTCAATCAGCCCCAGCATTTT,CASTLVGFNQPQHF
many,TRBV30,TRBD1,TRBJ1-5,TGTGCCTGGGACAGGGGGAATCAGCCCCAGCATTTT,CAWDRGNQPQHF
.,TRBV5-1,.,TRBJ1-1,TGCGCCAGCAACCCACCGGGGGACACTGAAGCTTTCTTT,CASNPPGDTEAFF
.,TRBV6-2/TRBV6-3,TRBD2,TRBJ2-1,TGTGCCAGCAGTCACTCGGGGGGATCCCATGAGCAGTTCTTC,CASSHSGGSHEQFF
.,TRBV6-2/TRBV6-3,TRBD1,TRBJ2-7,TGTGCCAGCAGTGAAACCGGGACAGCTCCCTACGAGCAGTACTTC,CASSETGTAPYEQYF
.,TRBV29-1,TRBD2,TRBJ2-7,TGCAGCGTTGAGGGGGTTGGGGTTTTTAGCGGGAGTCACGAGCAGTACTTC,CSVEGVGVFSGSHEQYF
many,TRBV6-1,.,TRBJ1-1,TGTGCCAGCAGATCGACAGTCATGAACACTGAAGCTTTCTTT,CASRSTVMNTEAFF
few,TRBV30,.,TRBJ1-1,TGTGCCTGGAGTCGAAACGGAGGTACTGAAGCTTTCTTT,CAWSRNGGTEAFF
many,TRBV15,TRBD1,TRBJ2-5,TGTGCCACCAGCAACGACAGGGGCGGGGAGACCCAGTACTTC,CATSNDRGGETQYF